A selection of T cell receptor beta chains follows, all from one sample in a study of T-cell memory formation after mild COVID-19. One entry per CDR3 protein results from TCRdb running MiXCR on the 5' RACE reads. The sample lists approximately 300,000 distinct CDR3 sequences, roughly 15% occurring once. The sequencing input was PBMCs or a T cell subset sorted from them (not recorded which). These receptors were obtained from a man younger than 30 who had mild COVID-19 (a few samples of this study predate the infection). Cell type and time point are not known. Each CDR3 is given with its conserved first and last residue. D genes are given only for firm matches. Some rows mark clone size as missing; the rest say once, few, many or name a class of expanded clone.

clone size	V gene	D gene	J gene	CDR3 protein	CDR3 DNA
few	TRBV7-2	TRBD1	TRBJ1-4	CASSPGTGPEKLFF	TGTGCCAGCAGCCCGGGGACAGGGCCGGAAAAACTGTTTTTT
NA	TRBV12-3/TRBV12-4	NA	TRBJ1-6	CASSLEQGNSPLHF	TGTGCCAGCAGTTTAGAACAGGGAAATTCACCCCTCCACTTT
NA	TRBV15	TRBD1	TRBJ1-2	CATSARQGSSYGYTF	TGTGCCACCAGCGCCCGACAGGGATCGAGCTATGGCTACACCTTC
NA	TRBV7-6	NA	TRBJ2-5	CASSLHDGQETQYF	TGTGCCAGCAGCCTCCACGACGGACAAGAGACCCAGTACTTC
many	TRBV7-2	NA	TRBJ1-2	CASDPVQGPNGYTF	TGTGCCAGCGACCCTGTTCAGGGGCCAAATGGCTACACCTTC
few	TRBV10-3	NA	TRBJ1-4	CAISSGTTNEKLFF	TGTGCCATCAGCTCCGGGACAACTAATGAAAAACTGTTTTTT
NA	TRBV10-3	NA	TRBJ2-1	CAISEGTYISYNEQFF	TGTGCCATCAGTGAGGGGACTTATATCTCCTACAATGAGCAGTTCTTC
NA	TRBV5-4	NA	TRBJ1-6	CAIHREVGSPLHF	TGTGCCATCCACAGGGAGGTGGGTTCACCCCTCCACTTT
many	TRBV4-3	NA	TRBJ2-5	CASSRKGGRETQYF	TGCGCCAGCAGCCGCAAAGGGGGTCGAGAGACCCAGTACTTC
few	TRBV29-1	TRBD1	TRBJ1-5	CSVTGTGTNQPQHF	TGCAGCGTTACCGGGACAGGGACCAATCAGCCCCAGCATTTT
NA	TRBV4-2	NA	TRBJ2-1	CASSQGGLYNEQFF	TGTGCCAGCAGCCAGGGGGGCCTGTACAATGAGCAGTTCTTC
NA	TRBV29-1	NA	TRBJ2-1	CSVGRPESYNEQFF	TGCAGCGTTGGAAGGCCGGAATCCTACAATGAGCAGTTCTTC
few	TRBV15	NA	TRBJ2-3	CATSRVLGDTQYF	TGTGCCACCAGCAGAGTGCTAGGAGATACGCAGTATTTT
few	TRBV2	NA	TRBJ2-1	CASRPGLEQPEQFF	TGTGCCAGCCGACCGGGACTCGAGCAGCCTGAGCAGTTCTTC
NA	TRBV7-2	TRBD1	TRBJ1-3	CASSLAQGANTIYF	TGTGCCAGCAGCTTAGCGCAGGGGGCAAACACCATATATTTT
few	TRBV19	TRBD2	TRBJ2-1	CASNSGNSYNEQFF	TGTGCCAGTAATAGCGGGAACTCCTACAATGAGCAGTTCTTC
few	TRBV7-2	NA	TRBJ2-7	CASSWAGPYEQYF	TGTGCCAGCAGCTGGGCGGGCCCCTACGAGCAGTACTTC
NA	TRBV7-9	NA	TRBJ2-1	CASAAVNYNEQFF	TGTGCCAGCGCGGCGGTCAACTACAATGAGCAGTTCTTC
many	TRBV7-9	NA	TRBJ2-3	CASSHTAAGDTQYF	TGTGCCAGCAGCCATACCGCTGCGGGAGATACGCAGTATTTT
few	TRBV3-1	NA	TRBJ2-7	CASSALRDQAHEQYF	TGTGCCAGCAGCGCTCTCCGCGACCAAGCCCACGAGCAGTACTTC
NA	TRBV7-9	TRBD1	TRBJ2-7	CASSLGPGQGARVSYEQYF	TGTGCCAGCAGCTTAGGACCGGGACAGGGGGCTAGGGTGTCCTACGAGCAGTACTTC
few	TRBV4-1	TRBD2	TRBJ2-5	CASSLVAGGYTETQYF	TGCGCCAGCAGCCTCGTAGCGGGGGGCTATACAGAGACCCAGTACTTC
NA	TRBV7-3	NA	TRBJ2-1	CASSPSGGGYNEQFF	TGTGCCAGCAGCCCCTCCGGTGGGGGATACAATGAGCAGTTCTTC
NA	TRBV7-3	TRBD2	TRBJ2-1	CASSPAASGGHNEQFF	TGTGCCAGCAGCCCAGCGGCCAGCGGGGGGCACAATGAGCAGTTCTTC
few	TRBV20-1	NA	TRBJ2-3	CSARARGTSTDTQYF	TGCAGTGCTAGAGCCCGAGGAACTAGCACAGATACGCAGTATTTT
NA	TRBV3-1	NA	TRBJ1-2	CASSQVPRANYGYTF	TGTGCCAGCAGCCAAGTCCCCCGAGCTAACTATGGCTACACCTTC
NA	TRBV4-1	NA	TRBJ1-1	CASSRSGDFTEAFF	TGCGCCAGCAGCCGATCTGGAGACTTCACTGAAGCTTTCTTT
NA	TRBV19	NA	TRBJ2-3	CASGTYTDTQYF	TGTGCCAGTGGGACTTACACAGATACGCAGTATTTT
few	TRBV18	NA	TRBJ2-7	CASSPPNREEQYF	TGTGCCAGCTCACCACCGAACCGCGAAGAGCAGTACTTC
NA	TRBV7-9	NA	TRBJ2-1	CASSTPFGKEQFF	TGTGCCAGCAGCACCCCTTTCGGGAAGGAGCAGTTCTTC
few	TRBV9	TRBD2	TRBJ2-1	CASSATSGVSYNEQFF	TGTGCCAGCAGCGCGACTAGCGGGGTCTCCTACAATGAGCAGTTCTTC
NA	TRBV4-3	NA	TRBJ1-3	CASSQSPSGNTIYF	TGCGCCAGCAGCCAATCACCCTCTGGAAACACCATATATTTT
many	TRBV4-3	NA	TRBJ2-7	CASSQDPGSYEQYF	TGCGCCAGCAGCCAAGACCCTGGATCCTACGAGCAGTACTTC
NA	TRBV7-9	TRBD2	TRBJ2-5	CASSQTSGGEKETQYF	TGTGCCAGCAGCCAGACTAGCGGGGGAGAGAAAGAGACCCAGTACTTC
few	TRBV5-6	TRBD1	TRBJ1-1	CASSFRDRKNTEAFF	TGTGCCAGCAGCTTCCGGGACAGAAAGAACACTGAAGCTTTCTTT
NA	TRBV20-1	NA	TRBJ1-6	CSAPGHRENSPLHF	TGCAGTGCCCCGGGTCACAGGGAGAATTCACCCCTCCACTTT
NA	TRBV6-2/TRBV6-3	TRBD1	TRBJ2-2	CASSKDRVSTGELFF	TGTGCCAGCAGCAAGGACAGGGTCAGCACCGGGGAGCTGTTTTTT
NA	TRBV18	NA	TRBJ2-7	CASSPWGEGEQYF	TGTGCCAGCTCACCCTGGGGGGAAGGCGAGCAGTACTTC
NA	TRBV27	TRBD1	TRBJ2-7	CASSLRAGTATYEQYF	TGTGCCAGCAGTTTACGGGCCGGGACAGCGACCTACGAGCAGTACTTC
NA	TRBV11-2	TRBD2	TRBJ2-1	CASSLVPGLADNEQFF	TGTGCCAGCAGCTTAGTACCGGGACTAGCGGACAATGAGCAGTTCTTC
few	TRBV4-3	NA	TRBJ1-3	CASSEGLSTGNTIYF	TGCGCCAGCAGCGAAGGTCTAAGTACTGGAAACACCATATATTTT
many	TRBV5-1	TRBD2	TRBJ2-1	CASSYGTSGGPEQFF	TGCGCCAGCAGTTATGGGACTAGCGGGGGTCCTGAGCAGTTCTTC
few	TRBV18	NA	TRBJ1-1	CASSPPLNTEAFF	TGTGCCAGCTCACCACCCTTGAACACTGAAGCTTTCTTT
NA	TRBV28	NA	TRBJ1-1	CASSTGVRAEAFF	TGTGCCAGCAGTACCGGGGTGCGCGCTGAAGCTTTCTTT
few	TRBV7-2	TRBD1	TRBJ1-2	CASSPQGTGAVGGYTF	TGTGCCAGCAGCCCTCAAGGGACAGGTGCCGTGGGGGGCTACACCTTC
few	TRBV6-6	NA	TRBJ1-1	CASSYSGAEAFF	TGTGCCAGCAGTTACTCAGGGGCGGAAGCTTTCTTT
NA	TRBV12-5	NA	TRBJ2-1	CASGPGFLASGDEQFF	TGTGCTAGTGGTCCCGGTTTCTTGGCGAGTGGAGATGAGCAGTTCTTC
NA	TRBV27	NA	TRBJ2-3	CASKRGGSTDTQYF	TGTGCCAGCAAAAGGGGGGGGAGCACAGATACGCAGTATTTT
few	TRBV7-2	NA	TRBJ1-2	CASSLAEGKGGYTF	TGTGCCAGCAGCTTAGCGGAGGGGAAGGGCGGCTACACCTTC
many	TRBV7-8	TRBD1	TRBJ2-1	CASRPARTGYHEQFF	TGTGCCAGCAGACCCGCCCGGACAGGGTATCATGAGCAGTTCTTC
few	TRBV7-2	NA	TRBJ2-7	CASSLGSGVREQYF	TGTGCCAGCAGCTTAGGGTCGGGGGTGAGGGAGCAGTACTTC